This entry lists 17 T cell receptor beta chains sequenced from one sample in a study of OX40 agonist ivuxolimab in advanced cancers. Only in-frame clones appear in the TCRdb table, and some are missing; sequencing was by immunoSEQ multiplex PCR. The sample records 53,000 or so clones, roughly 84% being singletons. The sample consisted of CD4+ or CD8+ T cells sorted from blood, taken in a trial of the OX40 agonist ivuxolimab. These TCRs come from an adult with an advanced solid tumor such as melanoma, head and neck, liver or kidney cancer.

The V gene is TRBV10-3, the J gene TRBJ1-2, with TRBD1 matching over 7 bases. CDR3 length: 12 residues. After removal of 7 bases from V and 8 bases from J, the junction contained 7 bases not matched to a gene. The V gene's germline CDR1 is ENHRY and CDR2 SYGVKD. This CDR3 reads CAITGTVGGYTF. DNA of the CDR3: TGTGCCATCACCGGGACAGTGGGGGGCTACACCTTC.

The V gene is TRBV28, the J gene TRBJ1-2; D not resolved. The CDR3 loop spans 11 amino acids. With 4 bases removed from V and 11 bases from J, the gap between germline ends came to 11 bases. From germline, CDR1 is MDHEN and CDR2 SYDVKM. CDR3 nucleotides: TGTGCCAGCAGTTCGCCGGGAGGTTACACCTTC. Translation: CASSSPGGYTF.

The genes are TRBV5-1 and TRBJ1-1, with 8 positions matching TRBD1. This CDR3 region has 14 residues. Germline CDR1 reads SGHRS; CDR2 reads YFSETQ. Trimming took 4 bases from V and 4 from J; bases not matched to a gene: 6. This chain's CDR3 is CASSKDRVGTEAFF. CDR3 nucleotides: TGCGCCAGCAGCAAGGACAGGGTTGGCACTGAAGCTTTCTTT.

This chain joins TRBV19 and TRBJ1-6; D gene ambiguous. CDR3 length equals 13 residues. Trimming stripped 5 bases from V and 10 bases from J, with 12 bases between. Germline V gene data show CDR1 as LNHDA and CDR2 as SQIVND (reference sequence). The chain's CDR3 is CASSSQVGSPLHF. The CDR3 nucleotides are TGTGCCAGTAGTTCCCAAGTGGGATCACCCCTCCACTTT. Looking up the rest from reference TRBV19 and TRBJ1-6 gives the full variable domain: DGGITQSPKYLFRKEGQNVTLSCEQNLNHDAMYWYRQDPGQGLRLIYYSQIVNDFQKGDIAEGYSVSREKKESFPLTVTSAQKNPTAFYLCASSSQVGSPLHFGNGTRLTVT.

This rearrangement joins TRBV10-3 to TRBJ2-2; 8 nucleotides line up with TRBD2. This CDR3 is built from 17 residues. Trimming cost V 0 bases and J 7 bases; bases outside gene matches: 10. Looked up from germline, CDR1 is ENHRY and CDR2 is SYGVKD. CDR3 in amino acids: CAISESRAGVDNGELFF. Here the CDR3 DNA reads TGTGCCATCAGTGAGTCTAGAGCGGGAGTGGATAACGGGGAGCTGTTTTTT.

The chain employs TRBV6-1 and TRBJ1-5; D remains ambiguous. The V gene lost 1 base and the J gene lost 0 bases, with 13 bases spanning the gap. Per germline, CDR1 MNHNS and CDR2 SASEGT. CDR3 length: 17 residues. The DNA for the CDR3 is TGTGCCAGCAGTGAAGGTGTTGGCAGTCTTAGCAATCAGCCCCAGCATTTT. This codes for CASSEGVGSLSNQPQHF.

Here the CDR3 DNA reads TGTGCCAGCTCACCGGGGACGATTTATGGCTACACCTTC. Its translation: CASSPGTIYGYTF. The V gene is TRBV18, the J gene TRBJ1-2, with D tentatively TRBD1 (5 bases). Looked up from germline, CDR1 is KGHSH and CDR2 is LQKENI. The CDR3 spans 13 residues. V lost 3 bases and J lost 5, with 10 bases in between.

The J gene is TRBJ2-2, the V gene TRBV7-2, with D unresolved. There are 15 residues in the CDR3. Germline V gene data show CDR1 as SGHTA and CDR2 as FQGNSA. Trimming took off 3 bases at V and 1 base at J, with 9 bases between the two ends. The CDR3 reads CASSLGVRNTGELFF. DNA for the CDR3: TGTGCCAGCAGCTTGGGCGTTAGGAACACCGGGGAGCTGTTTTTT.

The chain recombines TRBV19 with TRBJ2-5; 13 bases match TRBD2. With the DNA end fitting TRBJ2-7 better, the J assignment may be wrong. The germline CDR1 and CDR2 sequences are LNHDA and SQIVND (reference sequence). The CDR3 runs to 15 residues. CDR3 loop: CASSPWTSGRYEQYF. The DNA of the CDR3 is TGTGCCAGTAGTCCGTGGACTAGCGGGAGATACGAGCAGTACTTC.

Only a few counts were recorded for this clone. The V call is TRBV4-1, the J call TRBJ2-3; TRBD2 matches at 11 bases. CDR1 is MGHRA and CDR2 is YSYEKL in the germline V gene. Trimming at V came to 0 bases and at J to 2 bases, leaving 7 bases not matched to a gene. The CDR3 extends over 18 amino acids. CDR3 DNA: TGCGCCAGCAGCCAAGACCTGACTAGCGGGGACCCCACAGATACGCAGTATTTT. Its protein product is CASSQDLTSGDPTDTQYF.

This sequence joins TRBV28 and TRBJ2-3; TRBD2 aligns across 9 bases. The CDR3 is 17 amino acids. Germline V gene data show CDR1 as MDHEN and CDR2 as SYDVKM. The J segment lost 6 bases and the V segment lost 3 bases, leaving 13 bases of the junction unmatched. This CDR3 is CASSLTLAGYDRDTQYF. As DNA, the CDR3 is TGTGCCAGCAGTTTGACACTAGCGGGCTATGATCGGGATACGCAGTATTTT.

This clone was counted between two and nine times. The genes are TRBV5-1 and TRBJ1-2, with 8 bases identical to TRBD1. Germline CDR1 is SGHRS and CDR2 is YFSETQ. The CDR3 runs 14 residues. The trim removed 4 bases at V and 7 bases at J, leaving 9 bases unmatched. CDR3 sequence (DNA): TGCGCCAGCAGCCCCCCGGCAGGGGGCGCTGGCTACACCTTC. As protein: CASSPPAGGAGYTF.

The rearrangement joins TRBV5-1 to TRBJ1-2; the match to TRBD1 covers 9 bases. The CDR3 extends over 14 amino acids. Germline V lookup: CDR1 SGHRS, CDR2 YFSETQ. J was trimmed by 5 bases and V by 0 bases; bases with no gene match: 2. Here the CDR3 reads CASSLVGTGYGYTF. In DNA, the CDR3 is TGCGCCAGCAGCTTGGTTGGGACAGGGTATGGCTACACCTTC.

This clone was counted only a few times. CDR3 nucleotide sequence: TGTGCCAGCAGCTTCGGGACAGTCCGGCAGGGCTACACCTTC. Residues: CASSFGTVRQGYTF. The chain couples TRBV5-6 to TRBJ1-2; TRBD1 matches at 7 bases. Germline V gives CDR1 SGHDT, CDR2 YYEEEE. V lost 2 bases to trimming and J lost 8 bases; unmatched junction nucleotides: 9. This CDR3 is 14 amino acids long.

This chain links TRBV5-1 with TRBJ1-6; 10 bases are a match to TRBD1. Germline values: CDR1 SGHRS, CDR2 YFSETQ. V was pared by 6 bases and J by 8 bases, with 8 bases of the junction left unmatched. The CDR3 runs 15 residues. CDR3 protein: CASTPSGTGDSPLHF. In nucleotides, the CDR3 is TGCGCCAGCACCCCCTCCGGGACAGGGGATTCACCCCTCCACTTT.

The gene calls are TRBV6-5 and TRBJ1-2; D might be TRBD1 (5 bases). CDR3 length equals 16 residues. Trimming cost V 0 bases and J 2 bases, with 13 bases left between them. Germline loops: CDR1 MNHEY, CDR2 SVGAGI. This CDR3 reads CASSYSFGGGNYGYTF. As DNA, the CDR3 is TGTGCCAGCAGTTACTCTTTCGGGGGAGGAAACTATGGCTACACCTTC.

The count of this clone is one. The chain employs TRBV28 and TRBJ1-2, with TRBD1 matching 8 bases. CDR3 length: 16 amino acids. Germline V lookup: CDR1 MDHEN, CDR2 SYDVKM. V was pared by 7 bases and J by 0 bases, with 10 bases of the junction left unmatched. The CDR3: CASTDRGPRANYGYTF. In DNA form, the CDR3 reads TGTGCCAGCACCGACAGGGGCCCTCGAGCTAACTATGGCTACACCTTC.